This T cell receptor beta chain is drawn from a study of low-dose radiotherapy and immunotherapy resistance in tumors (dated by TCRdb to between 2021 and 2024). In terms of the full investigation: Cohort 1 received 0.5 Gy per fraction every 2 weeks, with a prescribed total PTV dose of 6.5 Gy. Cohort 2 received 1 Gy per fraction every two weeks, with a total of 13 Gy over 26 weeks. Nivolumab was administered intravenously as a 240 mg flat dose every two weeks, and ipilimumab was administered intravenously at 1 mg/kg every six weeks. Cyclophosphamide 200 mg/m2 was given intravenously every two weeks, one day before each radiation and immunotherapy administration. Patients took aspirin 300 mg orally once daily for four cycles, starting on cycle 1 day 1. Trial participants were not randomized into treatment groups. Eight patients were included in the translational analysis, namely three from the first dose cohort plus the first five from the second dose cohort.

The reads were generated on an Illumina HiSeq 2500. First-strand cDNA was synthesized with Superscript III and a set of TRAV- and TRBV-specific primers, covering both TCRalpha and TCRbeta chains. TCRs were amplified with Phusion for 20 to 25 PCR cycles, with a constant-region primer paired with the adapter attached to the V primers. The MessageAmp II aRNA Amplification Kit was used to amplify the isolated mRNA, with in vitro transcription run for under 20 hours at 37 degrees C. mRNA for TCR sequencing was isolated with the Dynabeads mRNA DIRECT Purification Kit. Indexed Illumina adapters were added in a second Phusion PCR of 20 to 25 cycles, and the PCR products were purified with AMPure XP beads. The study's own analysis went as follows. Custom Perl scripts were used to pool TCR sequences that encoded the same protein, to remove out-of-frame sequences, and to calculate the abundance of each clonotype. Any TCR sequence backed by just one read was left out of the analysis. Among the metrics used to describe the repertoires were Shannon entropy, Gini index, clonality, richness, and the frequency of TCRs shared between repertoires. TCRdb's own reprocessing of the public reads used fastp at Q25 and MiXCR and kept productive beta chains. Entries that share a CDR3 protein sequence are merged under the most common genes and DNA. Clone size and V and J calls follow TCRdb, not the original study. This sample lists about 91,000 distinct CDR3 sequences; less than 25% were detected once. About 13% of the sample is taken by the ten largest.

In the paper's terms, the time point label means: after trial treatment. The intended sense of this specimen's treatment or condition label: LDRT plus nivolumab, ipilimumab, low-dose cyclophosphamide and aspirin (RACIN trial). Donors were enrolled in RACIN, a single-arm phase I dose-escalation trial in which nivolumab, ipilimumab, aspirin, low-dose cyclophosphamide and low-dose radiotherapy were combined. Patients were eligible if they had advanced solid tumors that were TIL-negative. This clonotype occurred a few times. The target of this receptor is not known. Qualities for individual bases were not recorded, and no much larger clone is one base off. Clipping removes 0 bases from V and 0 bases from J, with 1 as the unmatched junction base count. The germline V gene sets CDR1 to SGHRS and CDR2 to YFSETQ. The CDR3 goes from the cysteine to the phenylalanine over 15 residues. The CDR3 DNA has 45 bases and is translated from base 1.

The receptor was isolated from a female donor with ovarian cancer. The starting material was PBMCs, obtained after low-dose radiotherapy plus immunotherapy. The chain is made from TRBV5-1 and TRBJ1-1, with 8 bases in between that match TRBD1. The DNA sequence is TGCGCCAGCAGCTTGGGACAGGGGATGAACACTGAAGCTTTCTTT. Its translation is CASSLGQGMNTEAFF. The CDR3 plus the reference TRBV5-1 and TRBJ1-1 genes for the other parts give the full variable domain: KAGVTQTPRYLIKTRGQQVTLSCSPISGHRSVSWYQQTPGQGLQFLFEYFSETQRNKGNFPGRFSGRQFSNSRSEMNVSTLELGDSALYLCASSLGQGMNTEAFFGQGTRLTVV.